This is a list of T cell receptor beta chains from one sample in a study of PD-1 blockade in mismatch repair-deficient tumors. This table comes from immunoSEQ multiplex PCR, and its TCRdb copy is limited to in-frame clones, with some not included. The sample consists of about 49,000 clones, under 85% of them appearing once. Sequences were derived from PBMCs, sampled before pembrolizumab treatment. The source of these receptors is an adult with mismatch repair-deficient cancer. Both conserved end residues are part of each CDR3. Fields, in order: D gene, V gene, clone size, J gene, CDR3 protein. A D gene is named only where the DNA matches it firmly. A clone size is listed for some rows: how often the clone was seen (once, few, many), or a class if it is expanded.

>TRBD1|TRBV27|-|TRBJ2-1
CASSPGTGSYNEQFF
>-|TRBV2|-|TRBJ1-1
CASSEGVGRTEAFF
>TRBD2|TRBV4-1|-|TRBJ2-1
CASSPTGTSGSNEQFF
>-|TRBV29-1|few|TRBJ1-1
CSVDGGRMNTEAFF
>TRBD1|TRBV7-9|-|TRBJ1-4
CASSRRYTGDGNEKLFF
>-|TRBV11-3|-|TRBJ2-4
CASSSMGPFKNIQYF
>-|TRBV9|-|TRBJ2-7
CASSPRDGSYEQYF
>-|TRBV6-5|-|TRBJ2-7
CARHKAGRSYEQYF
>TRBD2|TRBV11-3|-|TRBJ2-7
CASSARLAELYEQYF
>-|TRBV12-5|-|TRBJ1-3
CASAPPGSGNTIYF
>-|TRBV6-1|-|TRBJ2-5
CASSEGLQGQETQYF
>-|TRBV6-4|-|TRBJ2-6
CASSQTGTTWGSGANVLTF
>TRBD2|TRBV5-1|-|TRBJ2-7
CASSLGAGGAHEQYF
>-|TRBV28|-|TRBJ2-2
CASRSAGAGGGELFF
>-|TRBV7-2|-|TRBJ2-6
CASSPGIAGANVLTF
>-|TRBV12-5|-|TRBJ1-2
CASGLVRGGTYGYTF
>-|TRBV21-1|-|TRBJ1-5
CASSNSDSSRPEYSNQPQHF
>-|TRBV19|-|TRBJ2-1
CASSIDLGGWNEQFF
>TRBD2|TRBV4-2|-|TRBJ2-7
CASRVRTSGTYEQYF
>-|TRBV29-1|-|TRBJ2-7
CSGGGSYEQYF
>-|TRBV5-4|-|TRBJ2-1
CASSFIAEVYNEQFF
>TRBD2|TRBV7-6|-|TRBJ2-7
CASSPNSGRSYEQYF
>-|TRBV7-6|-|TRBJ2-1
CASSLARADEQFF
>-|TRBV20-1|-|TRBJ1-4
CSATLDEKLFF
>-|TRBV9|few|TRBJ2-2
CASSPDPGQNTGELFF
>-|TRBV7-9|-|TRBJ2-5
CASSLAWETQYF
>-|TRBV13|once|TRBJ1-4
CASSLRGGKLFF
>-|TRBV11-3|-|TRBJ1-1
CASSLGVNTEAFF
>TRBD2|TRBV6-5|-|TRBJ2-7
CASSKTSGNYEQYF
>-|TRBV7-2|-|TRBJ2-1
CASSLNIPAEDTYNEQFF
>-|TRBV20-1|-|TRBJ2-3
CSARLADTQYF
>TRBD1|TRBV5-1|-|TRBJ1-5
CASSPDRGEQPQHF
>-|TRBV4-1|-|TRBJ1-3
CASSQDSGEVNTIYF
>-|TRBV29-1|-|TRBJ1-4
CSVLGTETTNEKLFF
>-|TRBV2|-|TRBJ1-2
CASSVEYGYTF
>TRBD1|TRBV27|-|TRBJ1-2
CASSPRDRAAYGYTF
>-|TRBV7-2|-|TRBJ2-5
CASSLTAGDRETQYF
>-|TRBV14|-|TRBJ2-3
CASSQIAPTSRSTDTQYF
>-|TRBV5-4|-|TRBJ1-4
CASSALGTRGEKLFF
>-|TRBV19|-|TRBJ1-3
CASSTTGDSGNTIYF
>-|TRBV11-2|-|TRBJ2-3
CASSLGGEADTQYF
>-|TRBV4-1|-|TRBJ2-1
CASSQVNLVSYNEQFF
>TRBD1|TRBV7-9|-|TRBJ1-1
CASSSQGSTEAFF
>TRBD2|TRBV27|-|TRBJ2-2
CASSLLLAGGPGELFF
>-|TRBV6-5|once|TRBJ2-7
CASSYTGDLPDEQYF